This T cell receptor (beta chain) originates from a study of blood T cell repertoires in COVID-19. Whole-study context: Italy, Spain and the United States were the sources of the convalescent and acute COVID-19 samples.

Authors' data handling: Estimates of nucleated cell counts were drawn from the amplification of reference gene primers. Generated by immunoSEQ multiplex PCR, the TCRdb table keeps only in-frame clones and is missing some. V, J and clone size were drawn from that table, and D and trimming were deduced from the DNA. Among about 220,000 clones, approximately 86% were seen once, and the ten largest hold about 3.6%. Germline V CDR1 and CDR2: LNHDA, SQIVND (reference sequence). Trimming took 8 bases from V and 1 from J, leaving 10 bases between them. This CDR3 has 13 residues. The TCR originated in a woman older than 75 with acute or convalescent COVID-19. The J gene is TRBJ2-3, the V gene TRBV19; no firm D call. The sequenced material came from peripheral blood. The CDR3 region is CASASPGTDTQYF. Here the CDR3 DNA reads TGTGCCAGTGCGTCACCGGGCACAGATACGCAGTATTTT.